These 32 T cell receptor beta chains share one sample of origin, sequenced in a study of HIV-infected children after antiretroviral therapy interruption. Stated treatment: PENTA 11 planned treatment interruption arm or continuous ART arm. RNA-based 3' RACE libraries used unique molecular identifiers. TCRdb passed the 3' RACE reads through MiXCR, listing each CDR3 protein once. The sample contains tens of thousands of distinct CDR3 sequences, roughly 4% of which appear only once. The sample consisted of CD45RA+ CD4+ T cells from PBMCs, pooled from several time points, taken from a donor given antiretroviral therapy, either interrupted or continuous. Subset noted: naive CD4+ CD45RA+ CD45RO- T cells. The origin of the receptors is a pool of human donors with HIV.

This clonotype was observed many times. The chain has TRBV10-3 and TRBJ1-1; D perhaps matches TRBD1 (6 bases). CDR1 and CDR2 (germline): ENHRY, SYGVKD. The germline V and J ends were trimmed by 0 bases and 4 bases, with 21 bases remaining between them. CDR3 length equals 18 residues. The DNA of the CDR3 is TGTGCCATCAGTGAGTCGACCAGGGGACTCCGACTAGGCACTGAAGCTTTCTTT. Encoded protein: CAISESTRGLRLGTEAFF.

At least ten counts were recorded for this clonotype. The rearrangement uses TRBV12-3 or TRBV12-4 and TRBJ2-3, with TRBD2 identical over 8 bases. This CDR3 is 14 amino acids long. J gave up 6 bases and V 1 base, and 3 bases lay outside the gene matches. The CDR3 region has the DNA TGTGCCAGCAGTTTAGGCGGGGGGCTGGATACGCAGTATTTT. It translates to CASSLGGGLDTQYF.

This clonotype has ten or more counts. The chain combines TRBV5-1 with TRBJ1-1; D is unresolved. Germline CDR1 reads SGHRS; CDR2 reads YFSETQ. CDR3 length equals 14 residues. V was cut by 7 bases and J by 6 bases, with 19 bases left in between. The CDR3 DNA reads TGCGCCAGCTCCTCGGGGTCCCTGGGGTCTGAAGCTTTCTTT. The encoded protein is CASSSGSLGSEAFF.

Note on this clonotype: One end of the junction is discordant with germline, which a read error may explain. The chain couples TRBV13 to TRBJ2-3; the D call may be TRBD1 or TRBD2 (5 bases each). The CDR3 consists of 12 residues. CDR1 PRHDT and CDR2 FYEKMQ come from the germline V gene (reference sequence). The CDR3 loop is CASTLRDHAQYF. The CDR3 nucleotides read TGTGCCAGCACCTTACGGGACCATGCGCAGTATTTT.

In this sample, this clonotype turned up a few times. The chain carries TRBV5-1 and TRBJ1-3; D gene uncertain. The V gene's germline CDR1 is SGHRS and CDR2 YFSETQ. CDR3 size: 14 residues. The V gene lost 0 bases and the J gene lost 0 bases, with 4 bases spanning the gap. The chain's CDR3 is CASSLGNSGNTIYF. The CDR3 coding sequence is TGCGCCAGCAGCTTGGGCAACTCTGGAAACACCATATATTTT.

This clonotype was seen many times. CDR3: CASSAGQGNGYTF. Written as DNA, the CDR3 is TGCGCCAGCAGCGCGGGACAGGGGAACGGCTACACCTTC. The rearrangement uses TRBV5-1 and TRBJ1-2; 10 nucleotides agree with TRBD1. The length of the CDR3 is 13 residues. Germline trimming cut 4 bases from V and 8 bases from J; bases unmatched to any gene: 5. Per germline, CDR1 SGHRS and CDR2 YFSETQ.

This clonotype was detected ten times or more. The chain joins TRBV12-3 or TRBV12-4 to TRBJ2-7; D gene ambiguous. The V end was cut by 7 bases, the J end by 5 bases, with 12 bases between. The CDR3 loop spans 12 amino acids. CDR3: CASKSRADEQYF. The CDR3, as DNA: TGTGCCAGCAAGTCTCGCGCAGACGAGCAGTACTTC.

This clonotype was seen a handful of times. The rearrangement uses TRBV28 and TRBJ1-1, with D possibly TRBD1 on 6 matching bases. The V gene lost 6 bases and the J gene lost 4 bases, with 15 bases spanning the gap. The CDR3 length is 14 residues. Germline values: CDR1 MDHEN, CDR2 SYDVKM. CDR3 in DNA: TGTGCCAGCAGAACCGTGGGGGCTACCACTGAAGCTTTCTTT. Amino acid sequence: CASRTVGATTEAFF.

This clonotype was seen many times. The chain carries TRBV19 and TRBJ1-6; possibly TRBD1 for D (5 bases). Between the trimmed V and J ends, which lost 7 bases and 14 bases, there was a span of 24 bases. From germline, CDR1 is LNHDA and CDR2 SQIVND (reference sequence). CDR3 length equals 15 residues. The CDR3, as DNA: TGTGCCAGTACCACGCAAAGGTGGGGTATGGGGGCCCTCCACTTT. As protein: CASTTQRWGMGALHF.

At least ten counts were recorded for this clonotype. This chain uses TRBV20-1 with TRBJ2-7, with D possibly matching TRBD2 (6 bases). This CDR3 comprises 17 residues. The ends were cut back, 3 bases at V and 0 bases at J, with 21 bases in the middle. Germline V gene data show CDR1 as DFQATT and CDR2 as SNEGSKA (reference sequence). CDR3 bases: TGCAGTGCTAGGCCCCCTCCCGCCGGGACTCACTCCTACGAGCAGTACTTC. Protein product: CSARPPPAGTHSYEQYF.

This clonotype was recorded many times. V usage is TRBV12-3 or TRBV12-4 and J usage is TRBJ1-5, with 8 nucleotides matching TRBD1. The CDR3 totals 14 residues. V dropped 3 bases and J dropped 3; count of bases not matched to a gene: 1. CDR3 DNA sequence: TGTGCCAGCAGTTTGACAGGGGCCAATCAGCCCCAGCATTTT. Encoded protein: CASSLTGANQPQHF.

This clonotype was observed many times. The rearrangement joins TRBV12-3 or TRBV12-4 to TRBJ1-3; the D gene is possibly TRBD1 (6 bases). The CDR3 has 14 residues. V lost 1 base, J lost 4 bases, and 8 bases lay in between. CDR3 nucleotide sequence: TGTGCCAGCAGTTTAGGGACAGCCGGAAACACCATATATTTT. It is translated as CASSLGTAGNTIYF.

Concerning this clonotype: Possible read error: a much larger clone is one base away. This sequence joins TRBV11-2 and TRBJ1-4; 7 nucleotides agree with TRBD1. CDR1 is SGHAT, CDR2 FQNNGV, per germline. V was pared by 7 bases and J by 0 bases, with 8 bases of the junction left unmatched. The CDR3 runs to 16 residues. CDR3 loop: CASIVGGGTTNEKLFF. CDR3 nucleotide sequence: TGTGCCAGCATAGTAGGAGGGGGCACAACTAATGAAAAACTGTTTTTT.

The chain employs TRBV29-1 and TRBJ2-3; D gene ambiguous. CDR1 is SQVTM, CDR2 ANQGSEA, per germline. V dropped 4 bases and J dropped 2 bases, with 7 bases sitting between them. The CDR3 is 12 residues long. CDR3: CSVGIDTDTQYF. For the CDR3, the DNA is TGCAGCGTTGGAATAGACACAGATACGCAGTATTTT.

This clonotype was detected only a few times. The gene calls are TRBV5-6 and TRBJ1-6; the match to TRBD1 covers 8 bases. V dropped 4 bases and J dropped 7; count of bases not matched to a gene: 7. CDR3 length equals 15 residues. The V gene's germline CDR1 is SGHDT and CDR2 YYEEEE. CDR3 region: CASSGSTGGNSPLHF. CDR3 in DNA: TGTGCCAGCAGCGGATCAACAGGGGGGAATTCACCCCTCCACTTT.

This clonotype was counted only a few times. J is TRBJ2-5 and V is TRBV12-3 or TRBV12-4; 7 nucleotides match TRBD1. CDR3 size: 17 residues. V was clipped by 6 bases and J by 5 bases; unmatched bases: 18. The CDR3 DNA follows: TGTGCCAGCAGCTACCGCGGCAGGGGGACGTCGGGGGAGACCCAGTACTTC. This codes for CASSYRGRGTSGETQYF.

This clonotype was seen ten or more times. This chain uses TRBV23-1 with TRBJ2-6; the D gene is possibly TRBD1 (5 bases). TRBV23-1 is labeled an ORF, and its function is uncertain. V lost 6 bases to trimming and J lost 0 bases, with 18 bases between them. This CDR3 is built from 18 residues. CDR3 DNA sequence: TGCGCCAGCAGACCACAGGACAACCAGAGCTCTGGGGCCAACGTCCTGACTTTC. Translated: CASRPQDNQSSGANVLTF.

At least ten counts were recorded for this clonotype. The junction departs from germline at one end; a sequencing error may be responsible. The chain combines TRBV6-6 with TRBJ1-3; D gene uncertain. CDR3 size: 17 residues. The germline V gene has CDR1 MNHNY and CDR2 SVGAGI (reference sequence). In DNA, the CDR3 is TGTGCCAGCAGTCACTCGAATCTTTGGACGGCTGGAAACACCATATATTTT. As protein: CASSHSNLWTAGNTIYF.

This clonotype was picked up many times. V is TRBV5-1 and J is TRBJ2-1; D may be TRBD1 (6 bases). Trimming stripped 6 bases from V and 7 bases from J, with 20 bases between. Germline loops: CDR1 SGHRS, CDR2 YFSETQ. The CDR3 covers 15 residues. CDR3 residues: CASTFFQGLGNEQFF. The CDR3 DNA follows: TGCGCCAGCACCTTTTTCCAGGGGCTTGGTAATGAGCAGTTCTTC.

This clonotype was detected many times. The chain has TRBV20-1 and TRBJ2-7, with D perhaps being TRBD1 or TRBD2 (5 bases each). This CDR3 region has 11 residues. Germline V CDR1 and CDR2: DFQATT, SNEGSKA (reference sequence). CDR3 sequence: CRGVRDYEQYF. CDR3 sequence (DNA): TGCAGGGGGGTAAGGGACTACGAGCAGTACTTC.

In this sample, this clonotype turned up many times. The V gene is TRBV7-2, the J gene TRBJ2-1, with TRBD2 matching 8 bases. V was pared by 3 bases and J by 7 bases, with 8 bases of the junction left unmatched. The CDR3 consists of 15 residues. Germline V lookup: CDR1 SGHTA, CDR2 FQGNSA. The CDR3 sequence: CASSLTGGLKNEQFF. In DNA form, the CDR3 reads TGTGCCAGCAGCTTGACGGGGGGGCTTAAGAATGAGCAGTTCTTC.

This clonotype has ten or more counts. The genes are TRBV20-1 and TRBJ2-3, with D tentatively TRBD1 (5 bases). CDR1 and CDR2 (germline): DFQATT, SNEGSKA (reference sequence). This CDR3 comprises 15 residues. V was trimmed by 0 bases and J by 0 bases, leaving 10 bases between them. The CDR3 is CSAREQVSSTDTQYF. CDR3 nucleotide sequence: TGCAGTGCTAGAGAACAGGTCTCTAGCACAGATACGCAGTATTTT.

This clonotype was counted many times. The rearrangement joins TRBV7-9 to TRBJ2-1, with TRBD1 matching 7 bases. CDR1 is SEHNR, CDR2 FQNEAQ, per germline (reference sequence). The CDR3 loop spans 13 amino acids. Trimming cost V 4 bases and J 9 bases; bases outside gene matches: 6. The CDR3 sequence is CASSWGQRVEQFF. The DNA of the CDR3 is TGTGCCAGCAGCTGGGGACAGCGTGTTGAGCAGTTCTTC.

This clonotype was seen ten or more times. The gene calls are TRBV2 and TRBJ1-5; D gene uncertain. The germline CDR1 and CDR2 sequences are SNHLY and FYNNEI. This CDR3 is built from 11 residues. Trimming shortened V by 10 bases and J by 4 bases, and 8 bases separated the two germline ends. In DNA form, the CDR3 reads TGTGCCACCGGGGAGAATCAGCCCCAGCATTTT. Encoded protein: CATGENQPQHF.

There are a few counts of this clonotype. The rearrangement joins TRBV2 to TRBJ2-1; D may be TRBD2 (6 bases). The length of the CDR3 is 12 residues. Trimming left V 8 bases short and J 10 bases short, with 15 bases between. CDR1 is SNHLY, CDR2 FYNNEI, per germline. The DNA of the CDR3 is TGTGCCAGCCATCAGGGAGGTAAGGAGCAGTTCTTC. The encoded protein is CASHQGGKEQFF.

The table lists this clonotype with many counts. The chain has TRBV7-6 and TRBJ2-1, with D perhaps TRBD2 (7 bases). Trimming cost V 1 base and J 4 bases, with 14 bases left between them. The CDR3 totals 16 residues. Germline V CDR1 and CDR2: SGHVS, FNYEAQ. The chain's CDR3 is CASSLDNGGPYNEQFF. The CDR3 DNA is TGTGCCAGCAGCTTAGATAACGGGGGGCCGTACAATGAGCAGTTCTTC.

This clonotype has ten or more counts. The chain is built from TRBV12-3 or TRBV12-4 and TRBJ2-7; 8 nucleotides match TRBD1. The trim removed 5 bases at V and 6 bases at J, leaving 6 bases unmatched. The CDR3 covers 13 residues. In nucleotides, the CDR3 is TGTGCCAGCAGTCTAATGACAGGGGTCGAGCAGTACTTC. Translated, it gives CASSLMTGVEQYF.

This clonotype was recorded at least ten times. J is TRBJ2-7 and V is TRBV3-1; 9 bases are a match to TRBD2. Germline CDR1 is LGHDT and CDR2 is YNNKEL (reference sequence). J gave up 3 bases and V 1 base, and 4 bases lay outside the gene matches. The CDR3 loop spans 15 amino acids. For the CDR3, the DNA is TGTGCCAGCAGCCAAGCCCTAGCGGGGTTCTACGAGCAGTACTTC. Translation: CASSQALAGFYEQYF.

This clonotype has a count of ten or more. This rearrangement joins TRBV6-4 to TRBJ1-6; D not resolved. The CDR3 covers 13 residues. V was shortened by 2 bases and J by 10 bases, with 9 bases between the two germline ends. Germline-derived CDR1 and CDR2 are MRHNA and SNTAGT. The CDR3 loop is CASSDRVGSPLHF. CDR3 DNA sequence: TGTGCCAGCAGTGACAGAGTCGGGTCACCCCTCCACTTT.

At least ten counts were recorded for this clonotype. The chain is built from TRBV5-1 and TRBJ2-7; 13 nucleotides align to TRBD2. Germline CDR1 is SGHRS and CDR2 is YFSETQ. V was pared by 4 bases and J by 5 bases, with 9 bases of the junction left unmatched. The CDR3 extends over 16 amino acids. DNA for the CDR3: TGCGCCAGCAGCCCGCAGGGACTAGCGGGGTCCCACGAGCAGTACTTC. Translating it yields CASSPQGLAGSHEQYF.

The table lists this clonotype with many counts. V gene TRBV2 combines with J gene TRBJ2-1; a weak D match, TRBD2 (5 bases). The CDR3 loop spans 15 amino acids. The germline V gene encodes CDR1 SNHLY and CDR2 FYNNEI. V was cut by 4 bases and J by 8 bases, with 18 bases left in between. The CDR3: CASSATGISSDEQFF. CDR3 in DNA: TGTGCCAGCAGTGCCACCGGGATAAGTAGCGATGAGCAGTTCTTC.

Only a few counts were recorded for this clonotype. The chain couples TRBV7-7 to TRBJ1-1; D possibly corresponds to TRBD1 (6 bases). The CDR3 sequence is 14 residues long. The germline V and J ends were trimmed by 6 bases and 4 bases, with 15 bases remaining between them. Germline CDR1 reads SSHAT; CDR2 reads FNYEAQ (reference sequence). The CDR3 is CASSPTTGSTEAFF. CDR3 nucleotide sequence: TGTGCCAGCAGTCCCACCACAGGGTCCACTGAAGCTTTCTTT.